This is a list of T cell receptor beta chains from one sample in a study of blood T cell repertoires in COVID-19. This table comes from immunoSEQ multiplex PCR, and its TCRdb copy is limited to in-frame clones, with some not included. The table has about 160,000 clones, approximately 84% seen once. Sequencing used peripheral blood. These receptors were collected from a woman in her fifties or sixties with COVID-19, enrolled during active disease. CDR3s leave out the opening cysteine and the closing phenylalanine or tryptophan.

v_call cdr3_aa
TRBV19 ASSGERAGTGNTQPQH
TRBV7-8 ASSSHEGALGDEQF
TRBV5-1 ASSRASEYEQY
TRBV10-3 ATSSGGVGDTQY
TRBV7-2 ASSLPTSWTATYEQY
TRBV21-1 ASSRSGDRGNQPQH
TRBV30 AWNRDTPYEQY
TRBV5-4 ASRIMGQGNSPLH
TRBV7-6 ASTASRNTGELF
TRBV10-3 AITEGDRVYNEQF
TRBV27 ASSPRQGTIGYT
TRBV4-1 ASSQPRTGLHQPQH
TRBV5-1 ASSLTSGREETQY
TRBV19 ASRSLADTGELF
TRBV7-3 ASSPTPDRNQETQY
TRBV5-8 ASSLDSGGAQAGELF
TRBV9 ASSRDTNTGELF
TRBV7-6 ASSLGVLAGGPFDEQF
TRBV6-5 ASSPRGAGKLF
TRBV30 AWIDAPWVQGPGEAF
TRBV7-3 ASSLTAVGNTGELF
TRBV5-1 ASSFDRGATNEKLF
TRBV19 ASSPQGVSYEQY
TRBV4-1 ASSHPGQGAYGYT
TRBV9 ASSVAQGNYGYT
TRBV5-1 ASSSIVTGSTEAF
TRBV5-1 ASSSGPGTYEQY
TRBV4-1 ASSPKGLDTEQF
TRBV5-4 ASSPNLGGNSPLH
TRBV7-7 ASSATTSGADTQY
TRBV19 ASIDTKGANVLT
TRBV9 ASSVDGGLAKNIQY
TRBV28 ASSFIRQSYEQY
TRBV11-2 ASSPISTDTQY
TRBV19 ASRPTGANSPLH
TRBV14 ASSQGIWGHRSYEQY
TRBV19 ASRDGQGRTGELF
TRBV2 ASKLTGPGAF
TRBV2 ASSAGQAYEQY
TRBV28 ASRRPDREGGYT
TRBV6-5 ASSYVTGYEKLF
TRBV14 ASSPSRNTQY
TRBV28 ASSERQGLLSYEQY
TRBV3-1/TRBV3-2 ASSQLTGVNTEAF
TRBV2 ASLGQGSYEQY